This T cell receptor (beta chain) was captured by sequencing in a study of control samples from healthy donors and cancer patients. The V gene lost 1 base and the J gene lost 5 bases, with 9 bases spanning the gap. Germline lookup yields CDR1 SGHRS and CDR2 YFSETQ. CDR3 length: 13 amino acids. Clones were read by immunoSEQ multiplex PCR, and TCRdb kept only the in-frame ones, dropping some. The table has around 95,000 clones, roughly 87% seen once. This chain connects TRBV5-1 to TRBJ2-5, with D unresolved. Input material: blood. The receptor was derived from a woman aged 50 to 60 in good health. The CDR3 reads CASSLSRVETQYF. The CDR3 DNA reads TGCGCCAGCAGCTTGTCCCGAGTGGAGACCCAGTACTTC.